What follows are 28 T cell receptor beta chains derived from one specimen sequenced in a study of T cells after posttransplantation cyclophosphamide. Measured with immunoSEQ multiplex PCR; TCRdb has only the in-frame clones, and not every one. The sample has 8,500 to 13,000 clones; about 89% are singletons. Cyclophosphamide on days +3 and +4 followed busulfan-fludarabine conditioning and a marrow graft. This specimen consisted of CD4+ T cells sorted from PBMCs, obtained after allogeneic stem cell transplant with posttransplant cyclophosphamide. These receptors were collected from a male patient aged 25 to 39 who received an allogeneic stem cell transplant from a related donor, was CMV-positive, and had acute GVHD only. Some of the T cells might come from the graft donor.

V gene TRBV5-5 combines with J gene TRBJ1-2; tentative D call: TRBD1 (5 bases). The V end lost 4 bases, the J end lost 3 bases, and 10 bases lay between the germline ends. Germline CDR1 is SGHKS and CDR2 is YYEKEE (reference sequence). This CDR3 is built from 13 residues. CDR3 protein: CASSRGEYYGYTF. The CDR3 bases are TGTGCCAGCAGCCGGGGGGAGTACTATGGCTACACCTTC. The variable domain in full, completed from reference TRBV5-5 and TRBJ1-2, reads DAGVTQSPTHLIKTRGQQVTLRCSPISGHKSVSWYQQVLGQGPQFIFQYYEKEERGRGNFPDRFSARQFPNYSSELNVNALLLGDSALYLCASSRGEYYGYTFGSGTRLTVV.

The gene calls are TRBV4-2 and TRBJ2-5; 8 bases are shared with TRBD1. The CDR3 loop spans 17 amino acids. With 4 bases clipped from V and 2 bases from J, the junction kept 12 bases outside the gene matches. Germline V gene lookup returns CDR1 LGHNA and CDR2 YNFKEQ. The chain's CDR3 is CASSLRQGPTVQETQYF. The CDR3 DNA reads TGTGCCAGCAGCCTCCGACAGGGGCCAACGGTTCAAGAGACCCAGTACTTC.

V usage is TRBV7-2 and J usage is TRBJ2-7, with TRBD2 identical over 8 bases. Germline assignment: CDR1 SGHTA and CDR2 FQGNSA. Unmatched junction bases numbered 8, after V lost 5 bases and J lost 2 bases. CDR3 size: 15 residues. CDR3: CASSRAAAGAYEQYF. In DNA form, the CDR3 reads TGTGCCAGCAGCCGCGCGGCAGCGGGGGCCTACGAGCAGTACTTC.

The chain recombines TRBV7-9 with TRBJ1-2; 10 bases agree with TRBD1. Germline V gene data show CDR1 as SEHNR and CDR2 as FQNEAQ (reference sequence). Germline trimming cut 5 bases from V and 0 bases from J; bases unmatched to any gene: 3. This CDR3 contains 15 residues. CDR3 protein: CASSQTGGPNYGYTF. The CDR3 DNA reads TGTGCCAGCAGCCAGACAGGGGGCCCTAACTATGGCTACACCTTC.

This clone was detected only once. The rearrangement links TRBV7-9 to TRBJ1-2, with a possible D match to TRBD1 (6 bases). V was cut by 0 bases and J by 8 bases, with 19 bases left in between. The CDR3 has 16 residues. From germline, CDR1 is SEHNR and CDR2 FQNEAQ (reference sequence). The CDR3 here is CASSLAIGGALKGYTF. The DNA for the CDR3 is TGTGCCAGCAGCTTAGCGATTGGGGGGGCTTTAAAAGGCTACACCTTC.

The V gene is TRBV5-1, the J gene TRBJ1-4, with TRBD1 matching over 8 bases. V shed 2 bases and J 0 bases; nucleotides not matched to a gene: 3. The CDR3 contains 16 residues. Germline values: CDR1 SGHRS, CDR2 YFSETQ. In nucleotides, the CDR3 is TGCGCCAGCAGCTTACAGGGGGATGCAACTAATGAAAAACTGTTTTTT. It is translated as CASSLQGDATNEKLFF.

This chain joins TRBV7-5 and TRBJ1-3. TRBV7-5 is deemed a pseudogene. The CDR3 runs 11 residues. The CDR3 protein is CARSLSNTIYF. The DNA for the CDR3 is TGTGCCAGAAGCCTATCCAACACCATATATTTT.

The rearrangement joins TRBV5-5 to TRBJ1-4; 8 bases are shared with TRBD1. CDR1 is SGHKS, CDR2 YYEKEE, per germline (reference sequence). With 0 bases clipped from V and 7 bases from J, the junction kept 8 bases outside the gene matches. This CDR3 has 16 residues. CDR3 sequence reads: CASSLETGVVFEKLFF. DNA for the CDR3: TGTGCCAGCAGCTTGGAGACAGGGGTAGTTTTTGAAAAACTGTTTTTT.

This chain connects TRBV19 to TRBJ2-2; unclear D gene. Germline V CDR1 and CDR2: LNHDA, SQIVND (reference sequence). The V end was cut by 6 bases, the J end by 5 bases, with 13 bases between. This CDR3 spans 14 amino acids. The CDR3 region has the DNA TGTGCCAGTAGGAGACTCGTAAAAACCGGGGAGCTGTTTTTT. Its protein product is CASRRLVKTGELFF.

This clone occurred a few times. This chain joins TRBV12-1 and TRBJ1-5. TRBV12-1 is reported as a pseudogene. The CDR3 is 15 amino acids. DNA of the CDR3: TGTGCCTCCTGCGGGTCGGACTATAGCAATCAGCCCCAGCATTTT. Its translation: CASCGSDYSNQPQHF.

This rearrangement joins TRBV6-1 to TRBJ1-4, with 7 nucleotides matching TRBD1. The CDR3 covers 15 residues. Trimming removed 3 bases from V and 4 bases from J; junction bases left unmatched: 5. Germline V gene sequence: CDR1 MNHNS, CDR2 SASEGT. The CDR3 protein is CASSDTTGDNEKLFF. CDR3 nucleotide sequence: TGTGCCAGCAGTGATACCACAGGGGATAATGAAAAACTGTTTTTT.

The genes are TRBV29-1 and TRBJ1-2; D is unresolved. V was shortened by 3 bases and J by 0 bases, with 2 bases between the two germline ends. Germline V CDR1 and CDR2: SQVTM, ANQGSEA. The CDR3 length is 11 residues. CDR3 coding DNA: TGCAGCGTTGACACTAACTATGGCTACACCTTC. It translates to CSVDTNYGYTF.

J is TRBJ2-1 and V is TRBV9; D not resolved. CDR3 length equals 15 residues. The germline V gene has CDR1 SGDLS and CDR2 YYNGEE. Deletions cut 0 bases from V and 0 bases from J, with 7 bases between. The CDR3 bases are TGTGCCAGCAGCGTAGGAGTCACCTCCTACAATGAGCAGTTCTTC. The encoded protein is CASSVGVTSYNEQFF.

The chain joins TRBV10-1 to TRBJ1-1; D possibly corresponds to TRBD1 (5 bases). CDR1 WNHNN and CDR2 SYGVQD come from the germline V gene (reference sequence). Trimming left V 3 bases short and J 7 bases short, with 12 bases between. There are 13 residues in the CDR3. CDR3 region: CASSEKWTFEAFF. In DNA, the CDR3 is TGCGCCAGCAGTGAAAAGTGGACATTTGAAGCTTTCTTT.

This sequence joins TRBV7-3 and TRBJ2-5; a weak D match, TRBD2 (5 bases). Trimming took 2 bases from V and 5 from J, leaving 18 bases between them. CDR1 is SGHTA and CDR2 is FQGTGA in the germline V gene. The CDR3 contains 16 residues. CDR3 amino acids: CASSLSGWGAQETQYF. DNA for the CDR3: TGTGCCAGCAGCTTATCGGGTTGGGGAGCCCAGGAGACCCAGTACTTC.

This clone appeared a few times. The V gene is TRBV9, the J gene TRBJ1-4; 9 positions agree with TRBD1. J gave up 5 bases and V 2 bases, and 1 base lay outside the gene matches. The CDR3 has 14 residues. CDR1 and CDR2 (germline): SGDLS, YYNGEE. Written as DNA, the CDR3 is TGTGCCAGCAGCGTGGGACAGGGCAATGAAAAACTGTTTTTT. Its translation is CASSVGQGNEKLFF.

This chain joins TRBV6-5 and TRBJ2-7; 8 bases match TRBD1. Trimming cost V 2 bases and J 0 bases; bases outside gene matches: 3. The CDR3 has 15 residues. The germline CDR1 and CDR2 sequences are MNHEY and SVGAGI. CDR3 DNA: TGTGCCAGCAGTTACCGCGGACAGGGCTCCTACGAGCAGTACTTC. Residues: CASSYRGQGSYEQYF.

The chain has TRBV6-5 and TRBJ2-1, with 7 bases lining up with TRBD2. Trimming took 5 bases from V and 9 from J; bases not matched to a gene: 10. The CDR3 covers 14 residues. Germline V gene lookup returns CDR1 MNHEY and CDR2 SVGAGI. This chain's CDR3 is CASSQAGTFTEQFF. DNA for the CDR3: TGTGCCAGCAGTCAAGCGGGGACGTTCACTGAGCAGTTCTTC.

This clone was picked up a small number of times. The V call is TRBV29-1, the J call TRBJ2-1, with 7 bases identical to TRBD1. The V segment lost 4 bases and the J segment 3 bases; nucleotides outside the gene matches: 0. Germline V lookup: CDR1 SQVTM, CDR2 ANQGSEA. This CDR3 region has 12 residues. This CDR3 is CSVGQGYNEQFF. CDR3 bases: TGCAGCGTTGGACAGGGCTACAATGAGCAGTTCTTC.

The chain uses TRBV5-6 and TRBJ2-7; 9 nucleotides match TRBD1. Germline V CDR1 and CDR2: SGHDT, YYEEEE. V dropped 3 bases and J dropped 3; count of bases not matched to a gene: 13. The CDR3 has 17 amino acids. The CDR3 here is CASSWGQGALLGYEQYF. In nucleotides, the CDR3 is TGTGCCAGCAGCTGGGGACAGGGTGCCCTATTAGGCTACGAGCAGTACTTC.

The rearrangement links TRBV7-6 to TRBJ1-1, with TRBD1 as a possible D gene (5 bases). Germline loops: CDR1 SGHVS, CDR2 FNYEAQ. With 1 base removed from V and 1 base from J, the gap between germline ends came to 10 bases. CDR3 length: 15 residues. The CDR3 DNA sequence: TGTGCCAGCAGCTTAGTGGGCGGGGGGAACACTGAAGCTTTCTTT. Residues: CASSLVGGGNTEAFF.

This chain uses TRBV7-2 with TRBJ1-5, with TRBD1 as a possible D gene (5 bases). V gave up 4 bases and J gave up 2 bases, with 12 bases separating them. The CDR3 spans 15 residues. Germline V lookup: CDR1 SGHTA, CDR2 FQGNSA. CDR3 amino acids: CASSSGRGGNQPQHF. Here the CDR3 DNA reads TGTGCCAGCAGCTCCGGTAGGGGTGGCAATCAGCCCCAGCATTTT.

This chain connects TRBV7-2 to TRBJ2-3; no firm D call. CDR3 size: 13 residues. CDR1 is SGHTA, CDR2 FQGNSA, per germline. V lost 4 bases, J lost 2 bases, and 7 bases lay in between. The CDR3 DNA is TGTGCCAGCAGCTCCCGGTACACAGATACGCAGTATTTT. Translation: CASSSRYTDTQYF.

The gene calls are TRBV6-5 and TRBJ1-2; D may be TRBD1 (5 bases). Germline-derived CDR1 and CDR2 are MNHEY and SVGAGI. The CDR3 runs 14 residues. V shed 6 bases and J shed 4 bases, with 15 bases lying between them. The DNA for the CDR3 is TGTGCCAGCAGCGGGGGACTTACGGTCTATGGCTACACCTTC. Translation: CASSGGLTVYGYTF.

There are a few counts of this clone. This chain connects TRBV30 to TRBJ1-4; 10 nucleotides align to TRBD1. CDR3 length: 15 residues. Germline loops: CDR1 GTSNPN, CDR2 SVGIG (reference sequence). The V segment lost 5 bases and the J segment 8 bases; nucleotides outside the gene matches: 11. For the CDR3, the DNA is TGTGCCTGGGGTACGGACAGGGGGGGGCAGGAAAAACTGTTTTTT. It codes for CAWGTDRGGQEKLFF. Drawing the rest from reference TRBV30 and TRBJ1-4, the complete variable domain is SQTIHQWPATLVQPVGSPLSLECTVEGTSNPNLYWYRQAAGRGLQLLFYSVGIGQISSEVPQNLSASRPQDRQFILSSKKLLLSDSGFYLCAWGTDRGGQEKLFFGSGTQLSVL.

The V and J genes are TRBV28 and TRBJ1-2, with D possibly matching TRBD1 (5 bases). Germline V lookup: CDR1 MDHEN, CDR2 SYDVKM. This CDR3 is built from 15 residues. Trimming left V 5 bases short and J 5 bases short, with 18 bases between. CDR3 nucleotides: TGTGCCAGCAGTCCCTCTGGGGGGAGGGGATATGGCTACACCTTC. This translates into CASSPSGGRGYGYTF.

V is TRBV10-3 and J is TRBJ1-2, with a weak D call TRBD1 (6 bases). Germline values: CDR1 ENHRY, CDR2 SYGVKD. Trimming left V 6 bases short and J 4 bases short, with 18 bases between. This CDR3 region has 15 residues. CDR3 sequence reads: CAISTGIGSLYGYTF. DNA for the CDR3: TGTGCCATCAGCACAGGGATAGGGTCCCTCTATGGCTACACCTTC.

The count of this clone is one. The chain employs TRBV4-2 and TRBJ1-2; 9 positions agree with TRBD1. The CDR3 loop spans 16 amino acids. Trimming removed 4 bases from V and 2 bases from J; junction bases left unmatched: 8. The V gene's germline CDR1 is LGHNA and CDR2 YNFKEQ. The CDR3 coding sequence is TGTGCCAGCAGCCTGCGGGACAGGGACCCAAACTATGGCTACACCTTC. The encoded protein is CASSLRDRDPNYGYTF.